Shown below are 8 T cell receptor beta chains from a single sample sequenced in a study of CD8 T cells in Susac syndrome. Random hexamers were used to reverse transcribe roughly 0.5 to 1 ug of RNA. TCRdb used MiXCR to reprocess the immunoSEQ multiplex PCR reads, holding one entry per CDR3 protein. The table has some 450,000 distinct CDR3 sequences, about 85% seen once. The sample taken for sequencing was CD8+ T cells from PBMCs. These TCRs come from a human donor with multiple sclerosis.

The CDR3 sequence is CASSEGARSYNEQFF. CDR3 coding DNA: TGTGCCAGCAGTGAAGGAGCCAGATCCTACAATGAGCAGTTCTTC. The genes are TRBV6-1 and TRBJ2-1; no reliable D call. The CDR3 covers 15 residues. Looked up from germline, CDR1 is MNHNS and CDR2 is SASEGT. The V gene lost 1 base and the J gene lost 1 base, with 8 bases spanning the gap.

About this clonotype itself: A read error is likely, as this CDR3 ends without the conserved phenylalanine or tryptophan. This chain uses TRBV7-9 with TRBJ1-1; 7 positions agree with TRBD1. The CDR3 is made up of 11 amino acids. The junction had 1 base not matched to a gene; V was cut back by 5 bases and J by 7 bases. Germline CDR1 and CDR2: SEHNR and FQNEAQ (reference sequence). DNA of the CDR3: TGTGCCAGCAGCAGGACAGGTGAAGCTTTCTCT. It translates to CASSRTGEAFS.

The chain joins TRBV20-1 to TRBJ2-1; 9 bases match TRBD2. Looked up from germline, CDR1 is DFQATT and CDR2 is SNEGSKA (reference sequence). V dropped 6 bases and J dropped 2; count of bases not matched to a gene: 8. This CDR3 has 15 residues. The CDR3 region is CSAPFSGGAYNEQFF. The CDR3 nucleotides read TGCAGTGCCCCCTTTAGCGGGGGAGCCTACAATGAGCAGTTCTTC.

The chain carries TRBV12-3 or TRBV12-4 and TRBJ1-3; 9 nucleotides line up with TRBD1. This CDR3 spans 14 amino acids. Germline trimming cut 5 bases from V and 4 bases from J; bases unmatched to any gene: 3. The CDR3 DNA reads as TGTGCCAGCAGTACGACAGGGGGAGGAAACACCATATATTTT. This gives the protein CASSTTGGGNTIYF.

The chain is built from TRBV6-1 and TRBJ1-5; D remains ambiguous. Per germline, CDR1 MNHNS and CDR2 SASEGT. V lost 6 bases, J lost 7 bases, and 22 bases lay in between. There are 16 residues in the CDR3. CDR3 sequence (DNA): TGTGCCAGCAGCCTTGCCCCGTCGCGGTTCGGGCAGCCCCAGCATTTT. Its translation is CASSLAPSRFGQPQHF.

To note about this clonotype: The CDR3 end shows no conserved phenylalanine or tryptophan, and so a read error is likely. The rearrangement joins TRBV12-3 or TRBV12-4 to TRBJ1-1, with D uncertain. The V gene lost 1 base and the J gene lost 4 bases, with 4 bases spanning the gap. CDR3 length: 12 residues. The CDR3 spells CASSLGPTEAFL. Written as DNA, the CDR3 is TGTGCCAGCAGTTTAGGGCCCACTGAAGCTTTCCTT.

V usage is TRBV2 and J usage is TRBJ1-1; TRBD1 might be the D (5 bases). The CDR3 is 15 residues long. Germline CDR1 reads SNHLY; CDR2 reads FYNNEI. The ends were cut back, 7 bases at V and 4 bases at J, with 19 bases in the middle. CDR3 sequence: CASNKGAQTPTEAFF. In DNA, the CDR3 is TGTGCCAGCAATAAAGGGGCCCAAACGCCCACTGAAGCTTTCTTT.

This clonotype was counted once. This clone may be a read error of a much larger clone one base away. The chain uses TRBV6-5 and TRBJ2-6, with D perhaps matching TRBD1 (5 bases). The CDR3 has 14 amino acids. In germline, CDR1 is MNHEY, CDR2 SVGAGI. The CDR3: CASSDSSGANVLIF. The CDR3 DNA reads TGTGCCAGCAGTGACAGCTCTGGGGCCAACGTCCTGATTTTC.